This is a list of T cell receptor beta chains from one sample in a study of blood T cell repertoires in COVID-19. The repertoire was sequenced with immunoSEQ multiplex PCR; TCRdb's copy has only in-frame clones and lacks some. The data contain tens of thousands of clones, approximately 81% of them seen just once; the ten biggest clones take up 13% to 15%. Sequenced material: peripheral blood. Receptor source: a woman aged 70 to 79 with acute or convalescent COVID-19. Both conserved end residues are part of each CDR3. The order of the fields is CDR3 protein, CDR3 DNA, J gene, D gene, clone size, V gene. D genes are given only for firm matches. Not every row has a clone size; where given, it reads once, few, many or a size class.

CDR3: CASSTDRVYSGANVLTF
DNA: TGTGCCAGTAGTACGGACAGGGTCTACTCTGGGGCCAACGTCCTGACTTTC
J: TRBJ2-6
D: TRBD1
size: .
V: TRBV19

CDR3: CASSFPGRGRNEQFF
DNA: TGTGCCAGCAGCTTCCCGGGCAGGGGGCGAAATGAGCAGTTCTTC
J: TRBJ2-1
D: TRBD1
size: many
V: TRBV7-8

CDR3: CASIGQGNEKLFF
DNA: TGTGCCAGCATTGGGCAGGGGAACGAAAAACTGTTTTTT
J: TRBJ1-4
D: .
size: .
V: TRBV2

CDR3: CASRPRTGEEKLFF
DNA: TGCGCCAGCCGGCCCAGGACAGGGGAAGAAAAACTGTTTTTT
J: TRBJ1-4
D: TRBD1
size: .
V: TRBV4-1

CDR3: CASSELAGVDTQYF
DNA: TGTGCCAGCAGTGAACTAGCGGGGGTAGATACGCAGTATTTT
J: TRBJ2-3
D: TRBD2
size: .
V: TRBV2

CDR3: CASSIATGANYGYTF
DNA: TGTGCCAGTAGTATAGCGACAGGGGCCAACTATGGCTACACCTTC
J: TRBJ1-2
D: TRBD1
size: .
V: TRBV19

CDR3: CASSLAAGRGETQYF
DNA: TGTGCCAGCAGCTTGGCTGCAGGGCGGGGGGAGACCCAGTACTTC
J: TRBJ2-5
D: TRBD2
size: .
V: TRBV5-4

CDR3: CASSPSGSWGTGELFF
DNA: TGTGCCAGCAGTCCGAGCGGGAGTTGGGGTACCGGGGAGCTGTTTTTT
J: TRBJ2-2
D: TRBD2
size: .
V: TRBV6-2/TRBV6-3

CDR3: CASSALPDRGGQPQHF
DNA: TGTGCCAGCAGTGCCCTCCCTGACAGGGGGGGTCAGCCCCAGCATTTT
J: TRBJ1-5
D: TRBD1
size: few
V: TRBV6-1

CDR3: CASSQGPRGGRSDTQYF
DNA: TGCGCCAGCAGCCAAGGTCCAAGAGGGGGCCGCTCAGATACGCAGTATTTT
J: TRBJ2-3
D: TRBD1
size: .
V: TRBV4-1

CDR3: CSVEEDRVTQYF
DNA: TGCAGCGTTGAAGAGGACAGGGTGACCCAGTACTTC
J: TRBJ2-5
D: TRBD1
size: .
V: TRBV29-1

CDR3: CASSARVSSYNEQFF
DNA: TGTGCCAGCAGCGCGCGGGTTAGCTCCTACAATGAGCAGTTCTTC
J: TRBJ2-1
D: .
size: few
V: TRBV11-1

CDR3: CASSLGLYTGELFF
DNA: TGTGCCAGCAGCTTAGGACTCTACACCGGGGAGCTGTTTTTT
J: TRBJ2-2
D: .
size: .
V: TRBV7-7

CDR3: CSVEVSRDNEQFF
DNA: TGCAGCGTTGAGGTCTCCAGGGACAATGAGCAGTTCTTC
J: TRBJ2-1
D: .
size: .
V: TRBV29-1

CDR3: CASSRLAGGRYNEQFF
DNA: TGTGCCAGCTCTCGACTAGCGGGGGGGCGGTACAATGAGCAGTTCTTC
J: TRBJ2-1
D: TRBD2
size: few
V: TRBV18

CDR3: CASSLAGANTGELFF
DNA: TGTGCCAGCAGCTTAGCAGGGGCGAACACCGGGGAGCTGTTTTTT
J: TRBJ2-2
D: .
size: .
V: TRBV11-3

CDR3: CASSIGVENTEAFF
DNA: TGTGCCAGTAGTATCGGGGTGGAGAACACTGAAGCTTTCTTT
J: TRBJ1-1
D: .
size: .
V: TRBV19

CDR3: CASSLNGQGNQPQHF
DNA: TGTGCCAGCTCACTGAACGGACAGGGTAATCAGCCCCAGCATTTT
J: TRBJ1-5
D: TRBD1
size: .
V: TRBV18

CDR3: CASSGAQWISGYNEQFF
DNA: TGTGCCAGCAGCGGGGCTCAATGGATTAGCGGTTACAATGAGCAGTTCTTC
J: TRBJ2-1
D: .
size: once
V: TRBV5-4

CDR3: CASSPRDRGLSDEQFF
DNA: TGTGCCAGCAGCCCCCGGGACAGGGGGCTATCCGATGAGCAGTTCTTC
J: TRBJ2-1
D: TRBD1
size: .
V: TRBV6-4

CDR3: CASSPTQGGASDTQYF
DNA: TGTGCCAGCAGCCCCACCCAAGGGGGGGCCTCAGATACGCAGTATTTT
J: TRBJ2-3
D: .
size: .
V: TRBV7-9

CDR3: CASSPLAGTSTDTQYF
DNA: TGTGCCAGTAGTCCTCTAGCGGGCACTAGCACAGATACGCAGTATTTT
J: TRBJ2-3
D: TRBD2
size: .
V: TRBV19

CDR3: CSVFGTGGFYGYTF
DNA: TGCAGCGTTTTCGGGACAGGGGGCTTTTATGGCTACACCTTC
J: TRBJ1-2
D: TRBD1
size: once
V: TRBV29-1

CDR3: CASSMGLAGVIPNTGELFF
DNA: TGTGCCAGCAGTATGGGCCTAGCGGGAGTCATTCCGAACACCGGGGAGCTGTTTTTT
J: TRBJ2-2
D: TRBD2
size: once
V: TRBV7-9

CDR3: CASSAEEGYGYTF
DNA: TGTGCCAGCAGTGCTGAGGAGGGTTATGGCTACACCTTC
J: TRBJ1-2
D: .
size: .
V: TRBV6-4

CDR3: CASRQTTNEKLFF
DNA: TGTGCCAGTCGACAAACAACTAATGAAAAACTGTTTTTT
J: TRBJ1-4
D: .
size: .
V: TRBV27

CDR3: CASSLAVGANGYTF
DNA: TGTGCCAGCAGCTTAGCCGTGGGCGCGAATGGCTACACCTTC
J: TRBJ1-2
D: .
size: .
V: TRBV7-9

CDR3: CASSIGARGYTF
DNA: TGTGCCAGCAGCATTGGGGCGCGAGGCTACACCTTC
J: TRBJ1-2
D: .
size: .
V: TRBV3-1/TRBV3-2